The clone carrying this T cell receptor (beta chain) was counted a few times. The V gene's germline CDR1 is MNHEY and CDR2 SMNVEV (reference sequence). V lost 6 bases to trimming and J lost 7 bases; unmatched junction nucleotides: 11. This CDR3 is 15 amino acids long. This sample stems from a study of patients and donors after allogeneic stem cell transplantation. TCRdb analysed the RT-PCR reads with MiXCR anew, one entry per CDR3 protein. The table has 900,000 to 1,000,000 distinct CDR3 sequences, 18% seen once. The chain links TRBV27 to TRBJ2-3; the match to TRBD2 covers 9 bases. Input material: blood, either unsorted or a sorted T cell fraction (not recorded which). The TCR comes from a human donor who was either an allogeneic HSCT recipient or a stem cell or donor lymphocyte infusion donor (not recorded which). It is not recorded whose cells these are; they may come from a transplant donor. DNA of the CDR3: TGTGCCAGCAGCCACCAGCGGGGGGCTCTAAATACGCAGTATTTT. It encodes CASSHQRGALNTQYF.